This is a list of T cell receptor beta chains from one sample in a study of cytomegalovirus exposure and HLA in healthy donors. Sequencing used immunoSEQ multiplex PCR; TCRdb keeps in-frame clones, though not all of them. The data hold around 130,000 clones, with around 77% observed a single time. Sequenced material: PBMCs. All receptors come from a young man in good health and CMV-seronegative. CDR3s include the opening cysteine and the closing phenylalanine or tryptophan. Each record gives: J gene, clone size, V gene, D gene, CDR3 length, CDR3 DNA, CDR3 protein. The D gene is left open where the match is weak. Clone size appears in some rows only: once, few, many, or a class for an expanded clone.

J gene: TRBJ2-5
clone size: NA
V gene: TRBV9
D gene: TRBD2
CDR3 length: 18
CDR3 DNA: TGTGCCAGCAGCGTCCAGACGGGGACTAGCGGGAGGGCAGAGACCCAGTACTTC
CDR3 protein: CASSVQTGTSGRAETQYF

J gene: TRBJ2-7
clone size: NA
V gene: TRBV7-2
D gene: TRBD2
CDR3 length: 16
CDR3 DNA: TGTGCCAGCAGCACCTGGACTAGCGCTATTACCTACGAGCAGTACTTC
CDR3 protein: CASSTWTSAITYEQYF

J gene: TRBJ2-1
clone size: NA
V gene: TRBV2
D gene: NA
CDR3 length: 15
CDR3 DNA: TGTGCCAGCAGCCTTCTTCAGGGAACGTACAATGAGCAGTTCTTC
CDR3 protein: CASSLLQGTYNEQFF

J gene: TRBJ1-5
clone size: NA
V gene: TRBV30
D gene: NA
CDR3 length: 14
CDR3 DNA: TGTGCCTGGAATTACCCGGTTAGCAATCAGCCCCAGCATTTT
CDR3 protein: CAWNYPVSNQPQHF

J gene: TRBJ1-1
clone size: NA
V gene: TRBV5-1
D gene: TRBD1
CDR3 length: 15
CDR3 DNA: TGCGCCAGCAGCCTAACCACGGGACAGGTACTTGAAGCTTTCTTT
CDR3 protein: CASSLTTGQVLEAFF

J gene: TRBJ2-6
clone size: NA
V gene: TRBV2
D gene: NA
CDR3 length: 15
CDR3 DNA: TGTGCCAGCAGTGAGAAGAGCTCTGGGGCCAACGTCCTGACTTTC
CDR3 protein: CASSEKSSGANVLTF

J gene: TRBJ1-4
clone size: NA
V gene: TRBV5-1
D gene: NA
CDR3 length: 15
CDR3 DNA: TGCGCCAGCAGCATTACAGGTGTTCTTAATGAAAAACTGTTTTTT
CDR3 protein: CASSITGVLNEKLFF

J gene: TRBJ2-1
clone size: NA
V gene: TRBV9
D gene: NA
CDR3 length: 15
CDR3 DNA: TGTGCCAGCAGCGTTTTTGGGAGTTCCTACAATGAGCAGTTCTTC
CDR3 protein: CASSVFGSSYNEQFF

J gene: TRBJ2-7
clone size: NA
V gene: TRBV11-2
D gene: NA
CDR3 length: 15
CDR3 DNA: TGTGCCAGCAGCTTAGAAGACAGACGTCTTTGGGAGCAGTACTTC
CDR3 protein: CASSLEDRRLWEQYF

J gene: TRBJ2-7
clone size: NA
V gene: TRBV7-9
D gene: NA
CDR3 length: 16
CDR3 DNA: TGTGCCAGCAGCTCTCGTGTGACAGGCTTTTACGACGAGCAGTACTTC
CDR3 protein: CASSSRVTGFYDEQYF

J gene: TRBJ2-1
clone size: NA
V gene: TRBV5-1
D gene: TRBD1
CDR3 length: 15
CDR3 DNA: TGCGCCAGCAGCTTGGAGGGGACAGCCTACAATGAGCAGTTCTTC
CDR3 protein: CASSLEGTAYNEQFF

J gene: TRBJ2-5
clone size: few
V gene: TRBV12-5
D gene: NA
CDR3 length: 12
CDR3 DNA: TGTGCTAGTGGTTTAACAGGGGAGACCCAGTACTTC
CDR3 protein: CASGLTGETQYF

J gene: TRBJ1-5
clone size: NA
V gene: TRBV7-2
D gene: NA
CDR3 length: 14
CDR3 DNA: TGTGCCAGCAGCAGACAAGTTAGCAATCAGCCCCAGCATTTT
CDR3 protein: CASSRQVSNQPQHF

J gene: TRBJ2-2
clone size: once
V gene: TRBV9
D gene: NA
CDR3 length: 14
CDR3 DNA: TGTGCCAGCAGCGCGCACAGGGATGGCGGGGAGCTGTTTTTT
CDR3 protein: CASSAHRDGGELFF

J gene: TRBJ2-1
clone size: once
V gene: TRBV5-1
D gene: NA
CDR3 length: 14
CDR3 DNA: TGCGCCAGCAGACCGGTGGGCCATTACAATGAGCAGTTCTTC
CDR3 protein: CASRPVGHYNEQFF

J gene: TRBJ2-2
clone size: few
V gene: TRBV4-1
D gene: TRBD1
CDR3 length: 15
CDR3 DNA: TGCGCCAGCAGCCAAGAGGACAGGGTGAGCGGGGAGCTGTTTTTT
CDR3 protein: CASSQEDRVSGELFF

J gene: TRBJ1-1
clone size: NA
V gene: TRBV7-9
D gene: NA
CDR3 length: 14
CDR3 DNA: TGTGCCAGCAGCGGGGACAAGCCGAACACTGAAGCTTTCTTT
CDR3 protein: CASSGDKPNTEAFF

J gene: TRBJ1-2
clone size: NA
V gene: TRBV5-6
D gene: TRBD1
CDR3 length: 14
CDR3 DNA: TGTGCCAGCAGCAGGACAGGGGGCAGTTATGGCTACACCTTC
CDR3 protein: CASSRTGGSYGYTF

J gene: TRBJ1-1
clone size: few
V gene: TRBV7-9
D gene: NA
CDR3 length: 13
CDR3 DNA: TGTGCCAGCAGCTCTCAGGGCGGCACTGAAGCTTTCTTT
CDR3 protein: CASSSQGGTEAFF

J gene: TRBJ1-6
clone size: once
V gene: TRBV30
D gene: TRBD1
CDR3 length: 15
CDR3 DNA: TGTGCCTGGAGAACCGGGACAGCAAACAATTCACCCCTCCACTTT
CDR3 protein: CAWRTGTANNSPLHF

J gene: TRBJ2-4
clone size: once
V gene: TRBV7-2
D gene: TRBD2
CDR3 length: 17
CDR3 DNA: TGTGCCAGCAGCCAGACTAGCGGGGGGGCCGGCAAAAACATTCAGTACTTC
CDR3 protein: CASSQTSGGAGKNIQYF

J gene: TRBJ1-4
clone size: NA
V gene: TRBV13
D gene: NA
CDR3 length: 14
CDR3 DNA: TGTGCCAGCAGGGGCGTCGGTACTAATGAAAAACTGTTTTTT
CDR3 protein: CASRGVGTNEKLFF

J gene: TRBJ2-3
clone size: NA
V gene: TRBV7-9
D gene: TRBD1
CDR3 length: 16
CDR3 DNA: TGTGCCAGCAGCTTCTTAGGGACAGCATTTTCAGATACGCAGTATTTT
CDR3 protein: CASSFLGTAFSDTQYF

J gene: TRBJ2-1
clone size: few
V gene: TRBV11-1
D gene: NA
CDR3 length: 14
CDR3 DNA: TGTGCCAGCAGCTCAAGGACAGCTTACAATGAGCAGTTCTTC
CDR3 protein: CASSSRTAYNEQFF

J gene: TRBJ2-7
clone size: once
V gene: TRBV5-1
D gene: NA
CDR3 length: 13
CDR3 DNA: TGCGCCAGCAGCCCGGAGGGACCCTACGAGCAGTACTTC
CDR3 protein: CASSPEGPYEQYF

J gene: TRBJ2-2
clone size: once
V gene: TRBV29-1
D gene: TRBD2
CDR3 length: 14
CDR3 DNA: TGCAGCGTTGAAGATCTTAGGACTAGCGGGGAGCTGTTTTTT
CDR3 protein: CSVEDLRTSGELFF

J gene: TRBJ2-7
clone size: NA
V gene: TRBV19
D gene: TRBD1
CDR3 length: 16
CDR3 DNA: TGTGCCAGTAGTAGTCGGGACAGGGTTTCAGTTTACGAGCAGTACTTC
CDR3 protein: CASSSRDRVSVYEQYF

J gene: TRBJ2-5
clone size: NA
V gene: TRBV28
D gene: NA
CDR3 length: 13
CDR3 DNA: TGTGCCAGCAGTTTAGGCTACCAAGAGACCCAGTACTTC
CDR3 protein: CASSLGYQETQYF

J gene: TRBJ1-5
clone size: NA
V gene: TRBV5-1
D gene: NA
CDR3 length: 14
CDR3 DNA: TGCGCCAGCAGCTTGGACGGGGGTACGGCGCCCCAGCATTTT
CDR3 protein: CASSLDGGTAPQHF

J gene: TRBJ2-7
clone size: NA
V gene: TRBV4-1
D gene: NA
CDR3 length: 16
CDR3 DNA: TGCGCCAGCAGCCAAGATCCCCCAGGGGGGCCCTACGAGCAGTACTTC
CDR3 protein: CASSQDPPGGPYEQYF

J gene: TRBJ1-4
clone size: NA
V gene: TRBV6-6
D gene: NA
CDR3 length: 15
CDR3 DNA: TGTGCCAGCAGTCCCGTAGGGGCAACTAATGAAAAACTGTTTTTT
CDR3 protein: CASSPVGATNEKLFF

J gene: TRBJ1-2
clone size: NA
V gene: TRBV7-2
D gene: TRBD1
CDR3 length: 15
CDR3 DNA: TGTGCCAGCAGCTACGGACAGGGAGCTAACTATGGCTACACCTTC
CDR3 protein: CASSYGQGANYGYTF

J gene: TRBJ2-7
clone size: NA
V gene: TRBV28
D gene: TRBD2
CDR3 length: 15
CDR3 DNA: TGTGCCAGCAGATTGACTAGCGGGGGACCCTACGAGCAGTACTTC
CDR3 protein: CASRLTSGGPYEQYF

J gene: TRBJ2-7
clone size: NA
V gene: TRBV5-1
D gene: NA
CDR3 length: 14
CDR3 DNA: TGCGCCAGCAGCTTGGAGACAGGCCCCTACGAGCAGTACTTC
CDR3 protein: CASSLETGPYEQYF

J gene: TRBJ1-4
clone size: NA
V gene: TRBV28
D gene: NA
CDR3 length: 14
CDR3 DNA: TGTGCCAGCAGTCCGTCGGACAGAGGCGAAAAACTGTTTTTT
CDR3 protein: CASSPSDRGEKLFF

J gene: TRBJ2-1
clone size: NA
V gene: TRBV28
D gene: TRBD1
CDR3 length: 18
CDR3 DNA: TGTGCCAGCAAAAACTCTGACAGGGAAGGGTTCCTCTACAATGAGCAGTTCTTC
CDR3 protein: CASKNSDREGFLYNEQFF

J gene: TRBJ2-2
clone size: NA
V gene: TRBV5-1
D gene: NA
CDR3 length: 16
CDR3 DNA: TGCGCCAGCAGCTCACATGACTCGACGAACACCGGGGAGCTGTTTTTT
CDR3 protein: CASSSHDSTNTGELFF

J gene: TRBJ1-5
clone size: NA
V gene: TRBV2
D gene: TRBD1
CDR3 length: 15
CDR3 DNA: TGTGCCAGCAGTGGGGACAGGCAAGGGAATCAGCCCCAGCATTTT
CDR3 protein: CASSGDRQGNQPQHF

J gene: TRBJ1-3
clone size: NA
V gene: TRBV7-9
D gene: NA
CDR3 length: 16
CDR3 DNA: TGTGCCAGCAGCTTAGCGCGGGGATCCTCTGGAAACACCATATATTTT
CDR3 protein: CASSLARGSSGNTIYF

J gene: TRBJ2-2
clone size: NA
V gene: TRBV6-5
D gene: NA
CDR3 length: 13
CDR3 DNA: TGTGCCAGCACAAAACCAGGGTCCGGGGAGCTGTTTTTT
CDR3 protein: CASTKPGSGELFF

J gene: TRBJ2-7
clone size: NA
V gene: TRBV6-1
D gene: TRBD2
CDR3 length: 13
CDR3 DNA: TGTGCCAGCAGGGGACTAGGCCCGTACGGGCAGTACTTC
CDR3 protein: CASRGLGPYGQYF

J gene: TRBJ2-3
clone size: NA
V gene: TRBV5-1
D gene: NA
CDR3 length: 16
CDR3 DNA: TGCGCCAGCAGCTTGGCCGCGGACACTAGGGGGGATACGCAGTATTTT
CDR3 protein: CASSLAADTRGDTQYF

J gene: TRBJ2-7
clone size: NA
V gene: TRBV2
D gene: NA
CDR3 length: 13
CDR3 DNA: TGTGCCGCCGCAGGGTCGAGCTCCTACGAGCAGTACTTC
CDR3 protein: CAAAGSSSYEQYF